This entry lists 13 T cell receptor beta chains sequenced from one sample in a study of cytomegalovirus exposure and HLA in healthy donors (dated by TCRdb to between 2016 and 2019). Library preparation was by the immunoSEQ multiplex PCR assay. A mixture of 60 forward primers for TCR Vbeta segments and 13 reverse primers for TCR Jbeta segments was used in the multiplex PCR. The immuneACCESS repertoire file appears here via TCRdb, limited to in-frame rearrangements. These files lack a portion of the clones; in checked studies, under half of the deficit traces to unresolved V genes, and the cause of the others is not known. The sample data list fewer than 250,000 clones, and approximately 83% of these were observed just once. The ten largest clones add up to roughly 10% of the sample. Sequenced: PBMCs. These receptors were taken from a woman in her forties or fifties in good health and CMV-seropositive.

The gene calls are TRBV5-1 and TRBJ2-3; TRBD2 matches 7 bases. CDR1 and CDR2 (germline): SGHRS, YFSETQ. V was clipped by 7 bases and J by 9 bases; unmatched bases: 14. There are 14 residues in the CDR3. The CDR3 DNA reads TGCGCCAGCGGCAGCGGGGAATGGAAGGGGACGCAGTATTTT. Translated, it gives CASGSGEWKGTQYF. The full variable domain, its missing parts supplied by reference TRBV5-1 and TRBJ2-3, is KAGVTQTPRYLIKTRGQQVTLSCSPISGHRSVSWYQQTPGQGLQFLFEYFSETQRNKGNFPGRFSGRQFSNSRSEMNVSTLELGDSALYLCASGSGEWKGTQYFGPGTRLTVL.

This rearrangement joins TRBV28 to TRBJ1-2; 7 bases are shared with TRBD1. Germline V lookup: CDR1 MDHEN, CDR2 SYDVKM. The CDR3 length is 15 residues. Unmatched junction bases numbered 10, after V lost 5 bases and J lost 4 bases. The chain's CDR3 is CASSPLWDRTYGYTF. The CDR3 nucleotides read TGTGCCAGCAGTCCCCTCTGGGACAGAACCTATGGCTACACCTTC.

The chain has TRBV6-6 and TRBJ1-1; 10 bases align to TRBD1. Germline V lookup: CDR1 MNHNY, CDR2 SVGAGI (reference sequence). CDR3 length equals 16 residues. V shed 6 bases and J 1 base; nucleotides not matched to a gene: 8. This CDR3 reads CASSQNRDRGNTEAFF. The CDR3 nucleotides are TGTGCCAGCAGCCAAAACCGGGACAGGGGGAACACTGAAGCTTTCTTT.

This clone occurred once. V and J are TRBV2 and TRBJ2-3, with a tentative D call TRBD2 (5 bases). Germline V lookup: CDR1 SNHLY, CDR2 FYNNEI. The V and J ends lost 4 bases and 1 base respectively, with 12 bases between them. This CDR3 contains 15 residues. In DNA, the CDR3 is TGTGCCAGCAGTGTGTTGCGGGTGGGCACAGATACGCAGTATTTT. Translated: CASSVLRVGTDTQYF.

The chain is built from TRBV28 and TRBJ1-4, with no clear D. Trimming pared 2 bases from V and 1 base from J, leaving 11 bases between. Germline lookup yields CDR1 MDHEN and CDR2 SYDVKM. The CDR3 loop spans 16 amino acids. CDR3 amino acids: CASSLNPEGTNEKLFF. The DNA of the CDR3 is TGTGCCAGCAGTTTAAACCCCGAGGGAACTAATGAAAAACTGTTTTTT.

This chain's CDR3 is CASSRFGGDTDTQYF. CDR3 bases: TGCGCCAGCAGCCGTTTCGGGGGGGACACAGATACGCAGTATTTT. This chain uses TRBV5-1 with TRBJ2-3, with 8 bases identical to TRBD2. The V and J ends lost 4 bases and 2 bases, in that order; junction bases with no gene match: 6. Germline values: CDR1 SGHRS, CDR2 YFSETQ. The CDR3 spans 15 residues.

This clone was counted a single time. The genes are TRBV2 and TRBJ1-5; a possible D gene is TRBD1 (6 bases). The V end lost 6 bases, the J end lost 1 base, and 16 bases lay between the germline ends. The CDR3 sequence is 16 residues long. From germline, CDR1 is SNHLY and CDR2 FYNNEI. The CDR3 DNA reads as TGTGCCAGCAGCTTGAGACAGGTTCCAAGCAATCAGCCCCAGCATTTT. Protein: CASSLRQVPSNQPQHF.

The sample holds one count of this clone. V and J are TRBV28 and TRBJ1-2; maybe TRBD1 (5 bases). CDR3 length equals 15 residues. Germline V gene lookup returns CDR1 MDHEN and CDR2 SYDVKM. V was pared by 3 bases and J by 0 bases, with 11 bases between. In nucleotides, the CDR3 is TGTGCCAGCAGTTTTGCAGGGATAACTAACTATGGCTACACCTTC. It yields the protein CASSFAGITNYGYTF.

On this clone itself: Other DNA sequences in the sample encode the same CDR3. This sequence joins TRBV5-1 and TRBJ1-1; perhaps TRBD1 as D (5 bases). The CDR3 covers 13 residues. The V gene lost 2 bases and the J gene lost 2 bases, with 7 bases spanning the gap. Looked up from germline, CDR1 is SGHRS and CDR2 is YFSETQ. CDR3 loop: CASSFRGNTEAFF. The CDR3 bases are TGCGCCAGCAGCTTTAGGGGCAACACTGAAGCTTTCTTT.

This chain joins TRBV15 and TRBJ2-1; TRBD2 matches 10 bases. With 0 bases clipped from V and 5 bases from J, the junction kept 7 bases outside the gene matches. The CDR3 covers 17 residues. Germline V CDR1 and CDR2: LNHNV, YYDKDF (reference sequence). CDR3 sequence: CATSRDSSGGAHNEQFF. CDR3 coding DNA: TGTGCCACCAGCAGAGATTCTAGCGGGGGCGCTCACAATGAGCAGTTCTTC.

V is TRBV2 and J is TRBJ2-2, with D possibly matching TRBD1 (5 bases). The CDR3 spans 15 residues. V lost 5 bases and J 1 base, leaving 11 bases between the germline ends. CDR1 is SNHLY and CDR2 is FYNNEI in the germline V gene. The CDR3 nucleotides read TGTGCCAGCAGTAGGGGATTGCAGAACACCGGGGAGCTGTTTTTT. Its protein is CASSRGLQNTGELFF. The full variable domain, its missing parts supplied by reference TRBV2 and TRBJ2-2, is EPEVTQTPSHQVTQMGQEVILRCVPISNHLYFYWYRQILGQKVEFLVSFYNNEISEKSEIFDDQFSVERPDGSNFTLKIRSTKLEDSAMYFCASSRGLQNTGELFFGEGSRLTVL.

The CDR3 sequence is CASSSRDSREQFF. The CDR3 DNA is TGTGCCAGCAGCTCTAGAGACTCGAGGGAGCAGTTCTTC. This chain links TRBV7-9 with TRBJ2-1, with D hard to call. The CDR3 contains 13 residues. Looked up from germline, CDR1 is SEHNR and CDR2 is FQNEAQ (reference sequence). The germline V and J ends were trimmed by 4 bases and 10 bases, with 14 bases remaining between them.

The V and J genes are TRBV7-2 and TRBJ1-1, with 12 nucleotides matching TRBD1. V lost 5 bases and J lost 7; bases outside the gene matches: 11. CDR3 size: 16 residues. Germline V gives CDR1 SGHTA, CDR2 FQGNSA. The CDR3 region is CASSHLGQGAQIEAFF. The CDR3 coding sequence is TGTGCCAGCAGCCACTTGGGACAGGGGGCGCAGATTGAAGCTTTCTTT.